Each of the 2 T cell receptor beta chains below was sequenced from the same sample in a study of identical twins listed by TCRdb under 2016. The library was generated by 5' RACE. This sample was sequenced with an Illumina HiSeq 2000. TCRdb trimmed the raw reads at Q25, called clones with MiXCR and kept productive beta chains. Rows with one shared CDR3 protein collapse into an entry with the most common genes and DNA. The sample table lists 420,000 or so distinct CDR3 sequences, about a fifth of them with a count of one. Roughly an eighth of the sample lies in the top ten. Sample: naive T cells sorted from blood. The cell subset or site tag for this specimen amounts to: cells isolated with a human naive T-cell isolation kit. All receptors come from a man between 45 and 60 years old in good health.

The rearrangement links TRBV12-3 or TRBV12-4 to TRBJ2-7, with D tentatively TRBD1 or TRBD2 (7 bases each). V lost 5 bases and J 7 bases, leaving 27 bases between the germline ends. The CDR3 contains 17 residues. The CDR3 DNA sequence: TGTGCCAGCAGTCCAACCCAGGGGGGGGGGCAGGGGAGAGAGCAGTACTTC. It specifies CASSPTQGGGQGREQYF.

This clonotype was seen a handful of times. The chain recombines TRBV5-1 with TRBJ2-3; tentative D call: TRBD1 (6 bases). V gave up 3 bases and J gave up 3 bases, with 17 bases separating them. This CDR3 has 16 amino acids. Germline CDR1 is SGHRS and CDR2 is YFSETQ. The CDR3 DNA sequence: TGCGCCAGCAGCTCGACTATACGAGACAGGACAGATACGCAGTATTTT. It specifies CASSSTIRDRTDTQYF.